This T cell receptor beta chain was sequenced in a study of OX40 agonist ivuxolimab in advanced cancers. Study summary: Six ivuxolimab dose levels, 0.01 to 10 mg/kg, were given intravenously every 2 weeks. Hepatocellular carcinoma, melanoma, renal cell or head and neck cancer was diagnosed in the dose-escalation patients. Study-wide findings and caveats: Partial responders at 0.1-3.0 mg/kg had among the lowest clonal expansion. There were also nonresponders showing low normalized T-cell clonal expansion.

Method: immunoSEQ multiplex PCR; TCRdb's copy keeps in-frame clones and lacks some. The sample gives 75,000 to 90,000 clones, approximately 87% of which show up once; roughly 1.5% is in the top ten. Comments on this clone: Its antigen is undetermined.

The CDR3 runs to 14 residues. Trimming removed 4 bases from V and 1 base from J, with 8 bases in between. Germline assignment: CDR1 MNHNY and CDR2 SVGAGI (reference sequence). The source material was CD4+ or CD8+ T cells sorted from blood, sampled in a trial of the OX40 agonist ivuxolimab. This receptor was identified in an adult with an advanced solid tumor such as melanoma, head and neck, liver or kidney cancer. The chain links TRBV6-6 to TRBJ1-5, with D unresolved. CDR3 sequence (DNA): TGTGCCAGCAGTTTGATCAGCAGCAATCAGCCCCAGCATTTT. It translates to CASSLISSNQPQHF.